This T cell receptor (beta chain) originates from a study of shared clonotypes between healthy human individuals. General observations from the study: Non-shared clonotypes had lower generation probabilities than those shared by all four donors.

The length of the CDR3 is 12 residues. Germline V CDR1 and CDR2: MDHEN, SYDVKM. The V end lost 7 bases, the J end lost 7 bases, and 11 bases lay between the germline ends. Measured with immunoSEQ multiplex PCR; TCRdb has only the in-frame clones, and not every one. Counted here are about 2.3 million clones, approximately 90% occurring once; the ten biggest clones make up 0.37%. Comments on this clone: Its specificity is unknown.

Subsets obtained from CD4+ cells comprised CD45RA+ naive and CD45RA-negative memory cells. The sample taken for sequencing was naive CD4+ T cells from PBMCs. Subset reported: CD45RA+ positively selected. The chain recombines TRBV28 with TRBJ1-5, with no clear D. The TCR sequence derives from a man in his late teens or twenties in good health. Some clones in this sample may be carry-over from other donors' samples. CDR3: CASNPRRQPQHF. The CDR3 DNA follows: TGTGCCAGCAATCCTCGGCGGCAGCCCCAGCATTTT.